This T cell receptor (beta chain) was retrieved from a study of early T cells in non-severe SARS-CoV-2 infection. Study information: RNA in bulk from unsorted whole blood was sequenced, and chains were unpaired. Whole-study results and caveats: Private and CD4 specificities were missed by VDJdb matching, which favored anti-spike CD8 responses.

Germline values: CDR1 SGHTA, CDR2 FQGNSA. V lost 5 bases and J lost 10, with 23 bases in between. CDR3 length: 15 amino acids. This clonotype was observed many times. Its target is not known. The library protocol tagged individual cDNA molecules with unique molecular identifiers. TCRdb re-derived calls from the 5' RACE reads in MiXCR, one entry per CDR3 protein. The data show about 39,000 distinct CDR3 sequences, 5.5% seen once. The sequencing here drew on whole blood, taken at baseline. This receptor was obtained from an adult who was a healthcare worker with PCR-confirmed SARS-CoV-2 infection or an uninfected control (not recorded which). The chain recombines TRBV7-2 with TRBJ1-2; D is unclear. CDR3 nucleotides: TGTGCCAGCAGCCCGATTTGGTTCATCGGGCCCGACTACACCTTC. Translating gives CASSPIWFIGPDYTF.